The 10 T cell receptor beta chains given below trace back to one sample, sequenced in a study of CD8 T cells in ankylosing spondylitis. Study conclusions and caveats: Roughly 8 highly homologous variants made up a TCR beta motif that seemed to typify ankylosing spondylitis blood.

TCRdb re-called the 5' RACE reads through MiXCR, storing one row per CDR3 protein. Of more than 500,000 distinct CDR3 sequences listed, roughly 5% are singletons. These receptors lack a known antigen. Sequenced input: blood, either unsorted or a sorted T cell fraction (not recorded which). Receptor source: a male donor with ankylosing spondylitis.

The table lists this clonotype with many counts. The chain employs TRBV12-1 and TRBJ2-6. TRBV12-1 is deemed a pseudogene. The CDR3 totals 13 residues. CDR3 sequence reads: CASRVAGANVLTF. The CDR3 coding sequence is TGTGCCAGCAGGGTTGCTGGGGCCAACGTCCTGACTTTC.

The chain combines TRBV6-2 or TRBV6-3 with TRBJ1-2; D perhaps matches TRBD1 (6 bases). V lost 6 bases and J lost 3, with 14 bases in between. The CDR3 sequence is 14 residues long. Germline CDR1 MNHEY, CDR2 SVGEGT. CDR3 residues: CASRKTGGYYGYTF. The CDR3 DNA sequence: TGTGCCAGCAGAAAGACAGGAGGTTACTATGGCTACACCTTC.

This clonotype was counted at least ten times. The chain carries TRBV27 and TRBJ2-2, with 10 positions matching TRBD1. CDR1 and CDR2 from the germline V gene are MNHEY and SMNVEV (reference sequence). Unmatched junction bases numbered 9, after V lost 6 bases and J lost 5 bases. CDR3 size: 16 residues. This chain's CDR3 is CASSSPRDRGTGELFF. CDR3 nucleotide sequence: TGTGCCAGCAGCTCCCCCCGGGACAGGGGAACCGGGGAGCTGTTTTTT.

Ten or more counts support this clonotype. The V call is TRBV15, the J call TRBJ1-3, with TRBD1 as a possible D gene (6 bases). V gave up 5 bases and J gave up 2 bases, with 13 bases separating them. The CDR3 totals 15 residues. The germline CDR1 and CDR2 sequences are LNHNV and YYDKDF (reference sequence). The CDR3 nucleotides are TGTGCCACCAGCGGATTGGGGGGCCCTGGAAACACCATATATTTT. Translating it yields CATSGLGGPGNTIYF. The full variable domain, with the rest looked up from reference TRBV15 and TRBJ1-3, is DAMVIQNPRYQVTQFGKPVTLSCSQTLNHNVMYWYQQKSSQAPKLLFHYYDKDFNNEADTPDNFQSRRPNTSFCFLDIRSPGLGDTAMYLCATSGLGGPGNTIYFGEGSWLTVV.

This clonotype appeared many times. This rearrangement joins TRBV20-1 to TRBJ1-3, with no clear D. The germline V gene has CDR1 DFQATT and CDR2 SNEGSKA (reference sequence). V shed 0 bases and J shed 0 bases, with 6 bases lying between them. The CDR3 is 14 residues long. CDR3: CSARDVYSGNTIYF. CDR3 sequence (DNA): TGCAGTGCTAGAGATGTTTACTCTGGAAACACCATATATTTT.

In its sample, this clonotype was seen many times. The rearrangement links TRBV12-3 or TRBV12-4 to TRBJ1-2; D might be TRBD1 (6 bases). This CDR3 has 12 amino acids. Deletions cut 5 bases from V and 4 bases from J, with 8 bases between. The CDR3 reads CASSTGFYGYTF. CDR3 coding DNA: TGTGCCAGCAGTACAGGGTTCTATGGCTACACCTTC.

This clonotype was recorded a few times. The gene calls are TRBV7-9 and TRBJ2-1; 9 nucleotides agree with TRBD2. V was clipped by 6 bases and J by 8 bases; unmatched bases: 5. The CDR3 runs to 13 residues. Germline V gene lookup returns CDR1 SEHNR and CDR2 FQNEAQ (reference sequence). The CDR3 nucleotides are TGTGCCAGCAGATGGACTAGCGAGGATGAGCAGTTCTTC. It translates to CASRWTSEDEQFF. The whole variable domain, remainder taken from reference TRBV7-9 and TRBJ2-1, is DTGVSQNPRHKITKRGQNVTFRCDPISEHNRLYWYRQTLGQGPEFLTYFQNEAQLEKSRLLSDRFSAERPKGSFSTLEIQRTEQGDSAMYLCASRWTSEDEQFFGPGTRLTVL.

In this sample, this clonotype turned up a few times. The gene calls are TRBV3-1 and TRBJ2-3, with TRBD2 matching 13 bases. Trimming at V came to 0 bases and at J to 5 bases, leaving 5 bases not matched to a gene. The length of the CDR3 is 17 residues. Germline CDR1 LGHDT, CDR2 YNNKEL (reference sequence). CDR3 in DNA: TGTGCCAGCAGCCAAGATCTCGGACTAGCGGGAGAAGATACGCAGTATTTT. This codes for CASSQDLGLAGEDTQYF.

The sample holds many counts of this clonotype. This chain uses TRBV20-1 with TRBJ2-7; tentative D call: TRBD2 (6 bases). The CDR3 loop spans 12 amino acids. Germline assignment: CDR1 DFQATT and CDR2 SNEGSKA (reference sequence). V was trimmed by 5 bases and J by 4 bases, leaving 12 bases between them. CDR3 protein: CSAPEGSYEQYF. The CDR3 bases are TGCAGTGCTCCGGAGGGATCATACGAGCAGTACTTC.

Only a few counts were recorded for this clonotype. This chain uses TRBV7-9 with TRBJ2-7; 9 bases align to TRBD1. After removal of 3 bases from V and 7 bases from J, the junction contained 7 bases not matched to a gene. The CDR3 spans 14 residues. Germline V gene sequence: CDR1 SEHNR, CDR2 FQNEAQ (reference sequence). DNA of the CDR3: TGTGCCAGCAGCTTGACAGGGGGATCTAGGGAGCAGTACTTC. It is translated as CASSLTGGSREQYF. The full variable domain, rest sourced from reference TRBV7-9 and TRBJ2-7, is DTGVSQNPRHKITKRGQNVTFRCDPISEHNRLYWYRQTLGQGPEFLTYFQNEAQLEKSRLLSDRFSAERPKGSFSTLEIQRTEQGDSAMYLCASSLTGGSREQYFGPGTRLTVT.